This record concerns one TCR beta chain sequence. The entry originates in a study of blood T cell repertoires in COVID-19. Study information: COVID-19 samples from acute and convalescent phases originated in the United States, Italy and Spain. Nucleic acid was either cDNA or gDNA, and it came from T cells, B-cell-depleted T cells, or PBMCs.

Produced via immunoSEQ multiplex PCR; TCRdb's table is partial and in-frame only. The data contain fewer than 350,000 clones, 90% of them singletons. Participant ages covered roughly 18 to 89 years across about 22 US areas. In germline, CDR1 is MNHEY, CDR2 SVGAGI. The CDR3 runs 14 residues. V was shortened by 6 bases and J by 3 bases, with 13 bases between the two germline ends. V usage is TRBV6-5 and J usage is TRBJ2-3, with D hard to call. The clonotype comes from a woman aged 18-29 years with acute COVID-19. The sequenced material came from PBMCs or T cells enriched from blood (not recorded which). The CDR3 bases are TGTGCCAGCAGGGAGTCGATGTCAACAGATACGCAGTATTTT. Its protein product is CASRESMSTDTQYF.